The 21 T cell receptor beta chains in this list originate from one sample, sequenced in a study of blood T cells in healthy people across ages. It was with a sample-barcoded 5' primer and a J-beta primer mix that a second PCR of roughly 7 to 12 cycles was run. From the 5' RACE reads, TCRdb called clonotypes with MiXCR, one entry per CDR3 protein. The data show around 1.5 million distinct CDR3 sequences, approximately 59% seen once. Input material: blood. The receptors originated from a man aged 18 to 30 in good health.

This clonotype was counted a single time. This sequence joins TRBV5-1 and TRBJ2-5; the D gene is possibly TRBD2 (5 bases). Trimming stripped 1 base from V and 5 bases from J, with 12 bases between. CDR1 SGHRS and CDR2 YFSETQ come from the germline V gene. This CDR3 spans 14 amino acids. The CDR3 coding sequence is TGCGCCAGCAGCTTGAAAGAGGTAGCGGAGACCCAGTACTTC. It translates to CASSLKEVAETQYF.

The J gene is TRBJ1-1, the V gene TRBV12-3 or TRBV12-4, with D possibly matching TRBD1 (5 bases). This CDR3 region has 14 residues. V was cut by 3 bases and J by 4 bases, with 12 bases left in between. CDR3 amino acids: CASSFGGIGTEAFF. The CDR3 DNA reads as TGTGCCAGCAGTTTTGGGGGAATTGGCACTGAAGCTTTCTTT.

The chain carries TRBV4-1 and TRBJ1-4; D not resolved. This CDR3 is 15 amino acids long. Trimming stripped 3 bases from V and 5 bases from J, with 13 bases between. The germline V gene encodes CDR1 MGHRA and CDR2 YSYEKL. CDR3 residues: CASSQIKGRNEKLFF. CDR3 bases: TGCGCCAGCAGCCAGATAAAGGGTCGGAATGAAAAACTGTTTTTT.

This clonotype was seen only a few times. V usage is TRBV13 and J usage is TRBJ2-1, with a tentative D call TRBD2 (6 bases). This CDR3 contains 14 residues. Germline assignment: CDR1 PRHDT and CDR2 FYEKMQ (reference sequence). The germline V and J ends were trimmed by 5 bases and 15 bases, with 23 bases remaining between them. CDR3 region: CASSDGGSSQVTFF. CDR3 DNA: TGTGCCAGCAGCGATGGGGGGTCATCACAGGTTACGTTCTTC.

V gene TRBV5-1 combines with J gene TRBJ1-2; TRBD1 agrees at 10 bases. Germline lookup yields CDR1 SGHRS and CDR2 YFSETQ. J was trimmed by 6 bases and V by 7 bases; bases with no gene match: 9. The CDR3 totals 14 residues. For the CDR3, the DNA is TGCGCCAGCGGACCGGGACAGGGGACTGATGGCTACACCTTC. It is translated as CASGPGQGTDGYTF.

This clonotype was counted a single time. Since a much larger clone is just one base distant, this may be a read error. V is TRBV7-2 and J is TRBJ2-7, with D unresolved. The germline gives CDR1 SGHTA, CDR2 FQGNSA. The CDR3 sequence is 12 residues long. Deletions cut 1 base from V and 4 bases from J, with 5 bases between. The CDR3 bases are TGTGCCAGCAGCTTAGAGAAGTACGAGCAGTACTTC. Protein: CASSLEKYEQYF.

The chain has TRBV3-1 and TRBJ2-1; 11 positions agree with TRBD2. The length of the CDR3 is 16 residues. J lost 8 bases, V lost 5 bases, and 11 bases had no gene match. In germline, CDR1 is LGHDT, CDR2 YNNKEL (reference sequence). This CDR3 reads CASSLVLAGEMDEQFF. The DNA of the CDR3 is TGTGCCAGCAGCTTAGTACTAGCGGGAGAAATGGATGAGCAGTTCTTC.

The chain carries TRBV5-5 and TRBJ2-5; no firm D call. The CDR3 loop spans 16 amino acids. V lost 4 bases and J 10 bases, leaving 26 bases between the germline ends. Germline V CDR1 and CDR2: SGHKS, YYEKEE (reference sequence). The CDR3 DNA follows: TGTGCCAGCAGCAAGGACGGTTTAGAGGCGCCCCACCGCCAGTACTTC. Translating it yields CASSKDGLEAPHRQYF.

This clonotype was observed a few times. V and J are TRBV3-1 and TRBJ1-1; 11 bases fit TRBD1. The CDR3 runs to 15 residues. Trimming at V came to 3 bases and at J to 4 bases, leaving 4 bases not matched to a gene. Germline V CDR1 and CDR2: LGHDT, YNNKEL (reference sequence). Written as DNA, the CDR3 is TGTGCCAGCAGCCACCGGGGGACAGGGGGCACTGAAGCTTTCTTT. Translation gives CASSHRGTGGTEAFF. The variable domain in full, with the rest retrieved from reference TRBV3-1 and TRBJ1-1, is DTAVSQTPKYLVTQMGNDKSIKCEQNLGHDTMYWYKQDSKKFLKIMFSYNNKELIINETVPNRFSPKSPDKAHLNLHINSLELGDSAVYFCASSHRGTGGTEAFFGQGTRLTVV.

The rearrangement joins TRBV4-1 to TRBJ2-4; 11 bases are shared with TRBD2. TRBJ2-7 matches the DNA end more closely, so the J call is doubtful. Per germline, CDR1 MGHRA and CDR2 YSYEKL. CDR3 length: 17 amino acids. CDR3 loop: CASSQDPSGGPGGEQYF. The CDR3, as DNA: TGCGCCAGCAGCCAAGACCCTAGCGGGGGGCCTGGGGGCGAGCAGTACTTC.

The J gene is TRBJ1-2, the V gene TRBV6-5, with D unresolved. The CDR3 loop spans 15 amino acids. Per germline, CDR1 MNHEY and CDR2 SVGAGI. The germline V and J ends were trimmed by 0 bases and 3 bases, with 11 bases remaining between them. This CDR3 reads CASSYSMGGYYGYTF. In nucleotides, the CDR3 is TGTGCCAGCAGTTACTCGATGGGCGGGTACTATGGCTACACCTTC.

This clonotype appeared a few times. This chain links TRBV5-6 with TRBJ2-1, with 13 bases aligning to TRBD2. The V gene's germline CDR1 is SGHDT and CDR2 YYEEEE. J was trimmed by 13 bases and V by 4 bases; bases with no gene match: 23. This CDR3 comprises 19 residues. The CDR3 spells CASSPGLAGDPEPERGQFF. The CDR3 nucleotides are TGTGCCAGCAGCCCCGGACTAGCGGGAGATCCGGAGCCCGAAAGAGGACAGTTCTTC.

A few counts support this clonotype. This rearrangement joins TRBV10-3 to TRBJ1-2; 7 bases agree with TRBD1. The CDR3 loop spans 16 amino acids. The germline gives CDR1 ENHRY, CDR2 SYGVKD. Losses at the gene ends were 9 bases for V and 0 bases for J; bases not matched to a gene: 13. The CDR3 nucleotides read TGTGCCATTTCCCCTCGACCGGGACAGACTAACTATGGCTACACCTTC. Translation gives CAISPRPGQTNYGYTF.

The chain couples TRBV6-2 or TRBV6-3 to TRBJ1-2; D gene unclear. This CDR3 has 11 residues. Germline V gene lookup returns CDR1 MNHEY and CDR2 SVGEGT. V shed 10 bases and J shed 4 bases, with 10 bases lying between them. As DNA, the CDR3 is TGTGCCACCCAGTTTGGCTATGGCTACACCTTC. This sequence encodes CATQFGYGYTF.

This rearrangement joins TRBV4-1 to TRBJ1-1; tentative D call: TRBD1 (5 bases). The V end lost 3 bases, the J end lost 0 bases, and 20 bases lay between the germline ends. CDR1 and CDR2 (germline): MGHRA, YSYEKL. The CDR3 is 18 residues long. The CDR3 coding sequence is TGCGCCAGCAGCCATCGACAAAGGGACCTACCTCTGAACACTGAAGCTTTCTTT. This translates into CASSHRQRDLPLNTEAFF.

This clonotype was counted between two and nine times. The chain links TRBV20-1 to TRBJ2-5; maybe TRBD2 (5 bases). Germline CDR1 is DFQATT and CDR2 is SNEGSKA (reference sequence). The V gene lost 0 bases and the J gene lost 13 bases, with 15 bases spanning the gap. The CDR3 totals 12 residues. In DNA, the CDR3 is TGCAGTGCTAGAGATAGGGAGTGGCGCGGGTACTTC. It encodes CSARDREWRGYF.

This chain connects TRBV6-2 or TRBV6-3 to TRBJ2-4; maybe TRBD1 (5 bases). Germline V CDR1 and CDR2: MNHEY, SVGEGT. Deletions cut 5 bases from V and 3 bases from J, with 5 bases between. CDR3 size: 12 residues. CDR3 nucleotides: TGTGCCAGCAGTGACAGCAAAAACATTCAGTACTTC. Translation gives CASSDSKNIQYF.

The chain joins TRBV6-5 to TRBJ1-4; possibly TRBD1 for D (5 bases). The CDR3 totals 12 residues. Germline CDR1 reads MNHEY; CDR2 reads SVGAGI. Trimming took off 8 bases at V and 4 bases at J, with 8 bases between the two ends. CDR3 sequence (DNA): TGTGCCAGCCGGAGGGGTAATGAAAAACTGTTTTTT. As protein: CASRRGNEKLFF.

The rearrangement uses TRBV6-5 and TRBJ2-5; possible D gene TRBD1, 6 bases. The J call may be wrong; the DNA end is better matched by TRBJ2-7. CDR3 length equals 17 residues. The germline gives CDR1 MNHEY, CDR2 SVGAGI. The CDR3 spells CASSYSRVSGEGNEQYF. DNA for the CDR3: TGTGCCAGCAGTTACTCGAGGGTCTCAGGGGAAGGAAACGAGCAGTACTTC.

The gene calls are TRBV2 and TRBJ2-7; D unclear. Trimming removed 11 bases from V and 3 bases from J, with 20 bases in between. The germline V gene encodes CDR1 SNHLY and CDR2 FYNNEI. The CDR3 consists of 14 residues. The CDR3 here is CAPEVGSYIYEQYF. The DNA for the CDR3 is TGTGCCCCCGAGGTTGGCAGTTACATCTACGAGCAGTACTTC.

This clonotype has a handful of counts. The rearrangement links TRBV5-1 to TRBJ2-1, with a possible D match to TRBD2 (5 bases). Between the trimmed V and J ends, which lost 5 bases and 1 base, there was a span of 13 bases. The CDR3 consists of 15 residues. CDR1 and CDR2 (germline): SGHRS, YFSETQ. As DNA, the CDR3 is TGCGCCAGCAGTCTTGACTACCTTTCCTACAATGAGCAGTTCTTC. Its protein is CASSLDYLSYNEQFF.